The rows below give T cell receptor beta chains drawn from one sample of a study of blood T cell repertoires in COVID-19. The method was immunoSEQ multiplex PCR; TCRdb's version includes in-frame clones alone and lacks a portion of them. The sample holds over 30,000 clones, roughly nine tenths seen once. Sequencing was carried out using peripheral blood. These receptors all come from a woman of 80 years or more with active or convalescent COVID-19. Each CDR3 is given with its conserved first and last residue. The D gene is left open where the match is weak. Where a row states a size, it is once, few, many or the class of an expanded clone; other rows omit it.

D gene | J gene | clone size | V gene | CDR3 DNA | CDR3 protein
TRBD1 | TRBJ1-5 | . | TRBV5-1 | TGCGCCAGCAGCCCCGGACAGGGGGGGCAGCCCCAGCATTTT | CASSPGQGGQPQHF
. | TRBJ2-1 | . | TRBV5-1 | TGCGCCAGCAGCTTGAATGCAGGGGCTAACAATGAGCAGTTCTTC | CASSLNAGANNEQFF
TRBD2 | TRBJ2-7 | . | TRBV6-5 | TGTGCCAGCAGTCAACTAGCGGGGCCCGCCGAGCAGTACTTC | CASSQLAGPAEQYF
. | TRBJ2-2 | . | TRBV12-5 | TGTGCTAGTGGTTTGGTACCCTTGGGAGTGGGCACCGGGGAGCTGTTTTTT | CASGLVPLGVGTGELFF
. | TRBJ2-5 | . | TRBV7-8 | TGTGCCAGCAGCTTAGCAGGACTCCAAGAGACCCAGTACTTC | CASSLAGLQETQYF
TRBD2 | TRBJ2-2 | few | TRBV4-1 | TGCGCCAGCAGCCAGAAGGGACTACCCCAGGGTGGGGGCACCGGGGAGCTGTTTTTT | CASSQKGLPQGGGTGELFF
TRBD2 | TRBJ2-7 | . | TRBV27 | TGTGCCAGCAGTTCCGCCGGACTAGCGGGGGGGCTTCGCTACGAGCAGTACTTC | CASSSAGLAGGLRYEQYF
TRBD1 | TRBJ1-1 | . | TRBV28 | TGTGCCAGCAGAGAAACAGGGGTCACTGAAGCTTTCTTT | CASRETGVTEAFF
. | TRBJ1-6 | . | TRBV9 | TGTGCCAGCAGCGTAGTTGGGAGGGAAAATTCACCCCTCCACTTT | CASSVVGRENSPLHF
TRBD1 | TRBJ2-5 | . | TRBV27 | TGTGCCAGCAGTCCCCCCCGGGACAGGGGGCGAGAGACCCAGTACTTC | CASSPPRDRGRETQYF
TRBD1 | TRBJ1-6 | once | TRBV5-6 | TGTGCCAGCAGCTTGGCCGAAGGGGGCGCGCGGAATTCACCCCTCCACTTT | CASSLAEGGARNSPLHF
. | TRBJ2-7 | . | TRBV7-9 | TGTGCCAGCAGCTTAGTGACTAGTTCCTACGAGCAGTACTTC | CASSLVTSSYEQYF
TRBD1 | TRBJ2-3 | . | TRBV7-3 | TGTGCCAGCAGCCATGGGCTGGACAGGGGGACAGATACGCAGTATTTT | CASSHGLDRGTDTQYF
. | TRBJ2-1 | . | TRBV2 | TGTGCCAGCAGTGGTCAATCAGGGGGGCTCGATGAGCAGTTCTTC | CASSGQSGGLDEQFF
. | TRBJ1-6 | . | TRBV3-1/TRBV3-2 | TGTGCCAGCAGCCAAGGCCCCAGACGTCAGGGGTCACCCCTCCACTTT | CASSQGPRRQGSPLHF
. | TRBJ2-3 | once | TRBV5-1 | TGCGCCAGCAGCTTACAAGGAACCTTGGGGGCCCCTAGCACAGATACGCAGTATTTT | CASSLQGTLGAPSTDTQYF
. | TRBJ2-1 | . | TRBV19 | TGTGCCAGTAGTACCCGGGACAATGAGCAGTTCTTC | CASSTRDNEQFF
. | TRBJ1-6 | . | TRBV7-2 | TGTGCCAGCAGCTTAGCTGGGGGCTCGCATTCACCCCTCCACTTT | CASSLAGGSHSPLHF
. | TRBJ1-3 | . | TRBV28 | TGTGCCAGCAGTTTAATAAATCCCGGAAACACCATATATTTT | CASSLINPGNTIYF
TRBD2 | TRBJ2-5 | . | TRBV9 | TGTGCCAGCAGCGTAGGCGGGGGATCTACGCAAGAGACCCAGTACTTC | CASSVGGGSTQETQYF
TRBD1 | TRBJ2-4 | . | TRBV2 | TGTGCCAGCAGTCGGGACAGTTTGGGTACCAAAAACATTCAGTACTTC | CASSRDSLGTKNIQYF
. | TRBJ2-5 | . | TRBV18 | TGTGCCAGCTCACCACTGAGGGTGAGGGAAGAGACCCAGTACTTC | CASSPLRVREETQYF
TRBD2 | TRBJ2-1 | . | TRBV10-1 | TGCGCCAGCAGTGACCGCGGGGGTGAGCAGTTCTTC | CASSDRGGEQFF